The present entry profiles one T cell receptor beta chain with its context. Its matching antigen is unknown. An end of the junction differs from the germline gene, which may be a read error. RNA and DNA were co-extracted from about 20-30 mg of unsorted bulk tissue. The authors made TCR beta cDNA from 500 to 600 ng total RNA with a constant-region primer. Sequencing libraries for TCR beta derived from three nested multiplex PCR rounds that used slightly modified ARM-PCR. TCRdb processed the multiplex PCR reads anew with MiXCR; each CDR3 protein has one entry. The data contain approximately 88,000 distinct CDR3 sequences, less than 70% of them singletons. The sample originates from a study of tumor-infiltrating lymphocytes in primary liver carcinoma. Regarding the study as a whole: Tumor region pairs overlapped more than did tumor-adjacent and tumor-blood pairs.

The sample consisted of tumor-adjacent normal liver tissue. The clonotype originates from a man in his forties or fifties with primary liver carcinoma and hepatitis B virus infection.

CDR3 in amino acids: CSGGELYEQYF. For the CDR3, the DNA is TGCAGCGGCGGGGAGCTCTACGAGCAATACTTC. The chain combines TRBV29-1 with TRBJ2-7, with a tentative D call TRBD2 (6 bases). From germline, CDR1 is SQVTM and CDR2 ANQGSEA. The CDR3 is 11 amino acids.